The clone carrying this T cell receptor beta chain appeared many times. Its target is not known. The entry originates in a study of T-cell memory formation after mild COVID-19. Overall study results and limits: Clones that shrank (day 15 to 85) were balanced CD4/CD8, whereas later expanders leaned CD4+. Shrinking CD4+ clones resided mostly in CM and EM, and CD8+ ones in EMRA.

With constant-segment primers, 5'RACE yielded cDNA libraries of TCR alpha and TCR beta that carried sample barcodes and UMIs. TCRdb called the 5' RACE reads again in MiXCR, with one record for every CDR3 protein. Among 350,000 to 500,000 distinct CDR3 sequences listed, 20% were seen once. The sequence came from an adult woman who had mild COVID-19 (a few samples of this study predate the infection). Cell type and time point are not known. Sequencing used PBMCs or a T cell subset sorted from them (not recorded which).

CDR3: CASSARAVNYGYTF. CDR3 DNA: TGTGCCAGCAGTGCCCGGGCCGTGAACTATGGCTACACCTTC. The chain uses TRBV6-1 and TRBJ1-2, with unresolved D. V dropped 4 bases and J dropped 2 bases, with 11 bases sitting between them. CDR3 length: 14 amino acids. Germline V gene data show CDR1 as MNHNS and CDR2 as SASEGT.